This TCR beta chain was identified in a study of response to subunit inactivated influenza vaccine. Whole-study results and caveats: Authors suggested that a seasonal influenza vaccination recruits few new T cells each time.

The CDR3 extends over 14 amino acids. Germline lookup yields CDR1 MDHEN and CDR2 SYDVKM. Trimming shortened V by 3 bases and J by 4 bases, and 10 bases separated the two germline ends. MiXCR was run by TCRdb on the RT-PCR reads, yielding one entry per CDR3 protein. The table lists 170,000 or so distinct CDR3 sequences, about 10% of them singletons. This clonotype showed up many times. Its antigen is unknown. The V gene is TRBV28, the J gene TRBJ1-5; D is undetermined. The receptor was isolated from a man aged 45-69 years who received an inactivated influenza vaccine. The sample in question was CD8+ T cells sorted from PBMCs, obtained approximately 25 months after vaccination. The CDR3 coding sequence is TGTGCCAGCAGTTTTCCCCAGGTTAATCAGCCCCAGCATTTT. Residues: CASSFPQVNQPQHF.